This T cell receptor (beta chain) was profiled in a study of PD-1 blockade in classical Hodgkin lymphoma (dated by TCRdb to 2019 to 2021). General notes on the study: Nivolumab dosing was 3 mg/kg intravenously every 2 weeks, continuing until either disease progression or unacceptable toxicity. A peripheral blood immune signature of response to PD-1 blockade in classical Hodgkin lymphoma was defined using TCR beta sequencing and CyTOF.

Its CDR3 holds 16 amino acids, cysteine through phenylalanine. Only the CDR3 DNA stays, 48 bases, in frame from base 1. Reading the germline V gene gives CDR1 ENHRY and CDR2 SYGVKD. V has 2 bases trimmed and J has 0 bases trimmed; junction bases matching no gene number 3. Concerning this clone itself: Its recognized antigen is unknown. No qualities accompany the bases; no much larger clone lies one base away.

The Qiagen DNeasy kit was used to extract genomic DNA both from unsorted PBMCs and from the negatively selected CD4+ and CD8+ fractions. Using primers that anneal to V and J segments, immunoSEQ multiplex PCR amplified the TCR beta CDR3 regions. A synthetic immune receptor repertoire was used to minimize amplification bias, and any residual bias was removed computationally once sequencing was done. As for the authors' bioinformatics: Repertoire diversity was quantified as the Shannon entropy index using custom Python scripts. Unsorted, CD4+ and CD8+ repertoires were analyzed separately, except in combined analyses where CD4+ and CD8+ sequences were merged in silico. Clonal expansion was defined as a frequency increase of at least 2-fold after treatment compared with C1D1, and clones undetected at baseline were assigned a pseudocount of 0.5. Clones with 0 or 1 copy at C1D1 were classified as singleton clones, and clones with 2 or more copies were classified as non-singleton clones. Clones expanded in unsorted samples were labelled as CD4+, CD8+ or unknown by matching protein sequences in sorted samples from the same patient. Wilcoxon tests were applied to paired samples to test diversity changes from C1D1 to C4D1. Here the immuneACCESS table is served through TCRdb, limited to in-frame sequences with V and J called. Missing clones are a known gap in these copies; in checked studies unresolved V genes cover under half, and the rest lacks a known reason. V and J calls and clone size are those listed in that table; D and trimming were worked out from the DNA. The sample profile shows about 20,000 clones; over 75% of them were found once. Approximately 24% of the sample is taken by the ten largest.

This specimen's time point label, interpreted: cycle 1 day 1 (C1D1), immediately before nivolumab initiation. Relapse after autologous stem cell transplantation had occurred in all trial patients, and cohorts A, B and C were distinguished by prior brentuximab vedotin exposure. The trial cohort comprised some 60 patients with relapsed/refractory classical Hodgkin lymphoma whose best overall responses were complete response, partial response or progressive disease. In the multi-cohort phase II CheckMate 205 trial, trial patients received single-agent nivolumab. Best overall response was determined by an independent review committee according to the 2007 International Working Group response criteria. PBMCs from the trial were collected at three points: immediately before nivolumab initiation (C1D1), and during therapy at cycle 2 day 1 and cycle 4 day 1. Peripheral blood was collected in 8 mL Vacutainer Cell Preparation Tubes, from which PBMCs were isolated by centrifugation and then cryopreserved.

The research as a whole found: Baseline diversity similar to that of newly diagnosed patients was observed in trial patients achieving complete response, whereas significantly lower diversity was observed in partial responders and progressors. Lower diversity was observed in patients in whom nivolumab was started less than 1 year after ASCT, and these patients were excluded from later analyses so that confounding by immune reconstitution would be avoided. CD4+ but not CD8+ TCR diversity rose significantly by C4D1 (p=0.0027 vs p=0.16), most apparent in complete responders (p=0.02). Baseline TCR diversity was reported to be lower in newly diagnosed patients than in healthy donors and to be lower still in relapsed/refractory patients. The study was restricted to a single clinical trial cohort, and the causes of repertoire differences, possibly disease activity or prior therapy, were left undefined.

The TCR comes from a human donor with classical Hodgkin lymphoma. The sequence is built from TRBV10-3 and TRBJ2-7; the junction holds 11 bases that match TRBD1. Sequenced material: peripheral blood mononuclear cells (PBMCs), taken at baseline. The DNA sequence is TGTGCCATCAGTGAGCTAGGGACAGGGGGCTCCTACGAGCAGTACTTC. This gives the protein CAISELGTGGSYEQYF.